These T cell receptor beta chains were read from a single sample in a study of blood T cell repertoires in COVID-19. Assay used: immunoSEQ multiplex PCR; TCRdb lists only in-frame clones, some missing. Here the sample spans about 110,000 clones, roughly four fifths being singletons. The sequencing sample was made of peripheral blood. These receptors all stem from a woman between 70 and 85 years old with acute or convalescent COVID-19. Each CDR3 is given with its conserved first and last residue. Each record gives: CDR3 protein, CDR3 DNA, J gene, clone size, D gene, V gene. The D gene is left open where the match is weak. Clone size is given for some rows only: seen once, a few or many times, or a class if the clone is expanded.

CASSQREQGVSTDTQYF	TGCGCCAGCAGCCAAAGGGAACAGGGGGTTAGCACAGATACGCAGTATTTT	TRBJ2-3	once	TRBD1	TRBV4-1
CASSITLEAGELFF	TGTGCCAGCAGTATTACTCTGGAGGCCGGGGAGCTGTTTTTT	TRBJ2-2	.	.	TRBV2
CATRAEANTGELFF	TGTGCCACTCGCGCTGAAGCGAACACCGGGGAGCTGTTTTTT	TRBJ2-2	.	.	TRBV24-1
CASSVGAGATNEKLFF	TGCGCCAGCAGCGTGGGTGCAGGGGCAACTAATGAAAAACTGTTTTTT	TRBJ1-4	once	.	TRBV5-1
CASSYERTGANEQYF	TGTGCCAGCAGTTACGAGAGGACAGGGGCTAACGAGCAGTACTTC	TRBJ2-7	.	TRBD1	TRBV6-6
CASSSGREGSYNSPLHF	TGTGCCAGCAGCTCAGGCAGGGAAGGCTCCTATAATTCACCCCTCCACTTT	TRBJ1-6	.	.	TRBV7-6
CASSPFRQAYEQYF	TGTGCCAGCAGCCCATTCCGACAGGCCTACGAGCAGTACTTC	TRBJ2-7	.	.	TRBV6-5
CASSGPRTTNTGELFF	TGTGCCAGCAGTGGACCCCGGACAACCAACACCGGGGAGCTGTTTTTT	TRBJ2-2	.	.	TRBV25-1
CASSLGRTSGGETQYF	TGTGCCAGCAGCTTAGGGCGGACTAGCGGGGGGGAGACCCAGTACTTC	TRBJ2-5	once	TRBD2	TRBV11-2
CATSRDLGAGTNEKLFF	TGTGCCACCAGCAGAGATCTAGGGGCCGGGACTAATGAAAAACTGTTTTTT	TRBJ1-4	.	.	TRBV15
CASSRRGGVGNEQFF	TGTGCCAGCAGCCGTAGGGGAGGGGTAGGCAATGAGCAGTTCTTC	TRBJ2-1	.	TRBD2	TRBV3-1/TRBV3-2
CASSLAEGTGPQHF	TGTGCCAGCAGCTTAGCGGAGGGGACTGGGCCCCAGCATTTT	TRBJ1-5	.	.	TRBV7-9
CASSQAVSGRRRSYNEQFF	TGCGCCAGCAGCCAAGCGGTTAGCGGGAGGCGTCGCTCCTACAATGAGCAGTTCTTC	TRBJ2-1	.	TRBD2	TRBV4-1
CASSPGAGLVTGELFF	TGTGCCAGCAGTCCTGGGGCAGGGCTGGTCACCGGGGAGCTGTTTTTT	TRBJ2-2	.	.	TRBV5-4
CASSPGDRDRGNTEAFF	TGTGCCAGCAGTCCAGGGGACAGGGACCGAGGGAACACTGAAGCTTTCTTT	TRBJ1-1	.	TRBD1	TRBV5-6
CASSVAGTDNQPQHF	TGTGCCAGCAGCGTAGCTGGGACAGACAATCAGCCCCAGCATTTT	TRBJ1-5	.	TRBD1	TRBV9
CASSLGGLNYGYTF	TGTGCCAGCAGCTTAGGGGGACTGAACTATGGCTACACCTTC	TRBJ1-2	.	.	TRBV9
CASSSDRGNQPQHF	TGTGCCAGCAGCTCGGACAGGGGCAATCAGCCCCAGCATTTT	TRBJ1-5	.	TRBD1	TRBV7-8
CASSLGLSTPHGYTF	TGTGCCAGCAGCTTGGGACTGTCTACCCCTCATGGCTACACCTTC	TRBJ1-2	.	.	TRBV7-2
CASNLNQGVTEAFF	TGTGCCAGCAATCTTAATCAGGGGGTGACTGAAGCTTTCTTT	TRBJ1-1	.	TRBD1	TRBV6-5
CASSLGFGTGVRETQYF	TGTGCCAGCAGCTTAGGATTCGGGACAGGGGTTCGGGAGACCCAGTACTTC	TRBJ2-5	.	TRBD1	TRBV7-7
CASSFTGPNEQFF	TGTGCCAGCAGCTTTACAGGGCCCAATGAGCAGTTCTTC	TRBJ2-1	.	.	TRBV7-6
CATTGTSGGDTQYF	TGTGCCACCACAGGGACTAGCGGGGGTGATACGCAGTATTTT	TRBJ2-3	.	TRBD2	TRBV27
CASSRSSAKNIQYF	TGCGCCAGCAGTCGAAGCTCGGCCAAAAACATTCAGTACTTC	TRBJ2-4	.	.	TRBV23-1
CASSSGYLNTEAFF	TGCGCCAGCAGCTCGGGTTATTTGAACACTGAAGCTTTCTTT	TRBJ1-1	once	.	TRBV5-1
CASSRGRDRGGKLFF	TGCGCCAGCAGCCGAGGACGGGACAGGGGTGGAAAACTGTTTTTT	TRBJ1-4	.	TRBD1	TRBV4-1
CASSIPGTGGYYGYTF	TGTGCCAGTAGTATTCCCGGGACAGGGGGCTACTATGGCTACACCTTC	TRBJ1-2	.	TRBD1	TRBV19
CATSRTGQDSYEQYF	TGTGCCACCTCCCGCACGGGACAGGACTCCTACGAGCAGTACTTC	TRBJ2-7	.	TRBD1	TRBV6-5
CASSHTGGLGYF	TGTGCCAGCAGCCATACAGGGGGCCTGGGGTACTTC	TRBJ2-5	.	TRBD1	TRBV3-1/TRBV3-2
CASSQDGVEAFF	TGTGCCAGTAGCCAGGACGGGGTTGAAGCTTTCTTT	TRBJ1-1	.	.	TRBV19
CASSLVRGSNTGELFF	TGTGCCAGCAGCTTAGTCAGGGGCTCGAACACCGGGGAGCTGTTTTTT	TRBJ2-2	.	.	TRBV7-2
CASNSPAGADTQYF	TGTGCCAGCAACTCCCCCGCGGGGGCAGATACGCAGTATTTT	TRBJ2-3	.	TRBD2	TRBV7-2
CASSHEGYLLSF	TGTGCCAGCAGCCATGAGGGCTATTTGCTTTCCTTT	TRBJ1-1	few	.	TRBV14
CASSSNSGKSYNEQFF	TGTGCCAGCAGCTCCAATAGCGGGAAATCCTACAATGAGCAGTTCTTC	TRBJ2-1	.	TRBD2	TRBV4-2
CAGHRGPTEAFF	TGTGCCGGCCACAGGGGGCCGACTGAAGCTTTCTTT	TRBJ1-1	once	TRBD1	TRBV30
CASSLGDRGIQETQYF	TGTGCCAGCAGCTTAGGGGACAGGGGGATTCAAGAGACCCAGTACTTC	TRBJ2-5	.	TRBD1	TRBV7-9
CASSSLYLAGGATDNEQFF	TGTGCCAGCAGCAGCTTATACCTAGCGGGAGGTGCAACGGACAATGAGCAGTTCTTC	TRBJ2-1	.	TRBD2	TRBV5-6
CASSDTASNQPQHF	TGTGCCAGCAGCGACACAGCTAGCAATCAGCCCCAGCATTTT	TRBJ1-5	.	.	TRBV6-2/TRBV6-3
CSVVGQGWFTEAFF	TGCAGCGTTGTGGGACAGGGTTGGTTCACTGAAGCTTTCTTT	TRBJ1-1	.	TRBD1	TRBV29-1
CAISQYRGETQYF	TGTGCCATCAGCCAATACAGGGGAGAGACCCAGTACTTC	TRBJ2-5	.	TRBD1	TRBV10-3
CASSRTGTINTGELFF	TGTGCCAGCAGCCGGACCGGGACTATAAACACCGGGGAGCTGTTTTTT	TRBJ2-2	.	TRBD2	TRBV3-1/TRBV3-2
CASSTPGLGGEKLFF	TGTGCCAGTAGTACGCCCGGCCTTGGAGGAGAAAAACTGTTTTTT	TRBJ1-4	.	.	TRBV19
CASSPSGANYGYTF	TGTGCCAGCAGCCCGTCGGGGGCTAACTATGGCTACACCTTC	TRBJ1-2	once	.	TRBV9
CSASEGAGTEAFF	TGCAGCGCTTCCGAGGGGGCCGGCACTGAAGCTTTCTTT	TRBJ1-1	.	TRBD1	TRBV29-1
CATSRDSGGNTEAFF	TGTGCCACCAGCAGAGATTCGGGGGGGAACACTGAAGCTTTCTTT	TRBJ1-1	.	.	TRBV15